This T cell receptor beta chain stems from a study of CD8+CD57+ T cells in acquired aplastic anemia. Germline assignment: CDR1 LNHDA and CDR2 SQIVND (reference sequence). CDR3 size: 16 residues. V trimming: 5 bases; J trimming: 4 bases; junction bases outside the gene matches: 6. Genomic DNA provided the template from which TCR beta VDJ and CDR3 profiles were obtained. A single record per CDR3 protein comes from TCRdb applying MiXCR to the reads. The data contain approximately 200,000 distinct CDR3 sequences, approximately 60% of them singletons. The sequence came from a human donor in good health. The sample consisted of sorted CD4+, CD8+, or CD8+CD57+ T cells (not recorded which) from PBMCs. This chain links TRBV19 with TRBJ2-3, with 13 bases aligning to TRBD2. The CDR3 DNA reads TGTGCCAGTAGTTTCATGACTAGCGGGGGGTCAGATACGCAGTATTTT. It encodes CASSFMTSGGSDTQYF.